The 10 T cell receptor beta chains given below trace back to one sample, sequenced in a study of TIL therapy for anti-PD-1-resistant metastatic lung cancer. The immunoSEQ assay was v3. Measured with immunoSEQ multiplex PCR; TCRdb has only the in-frame clones, and not every one. Among around 45,000 clones listed, 55% to 75% were seen once. Time point defined: pre-treatment sample, taken before nivolumab and TIL therapy. The tumor samples were excised metastases, mostly pleural nodules or supraclavicular lymph nodes. Sequencing was performed on tumor tissue, taken at baseline. All receptors come from a person between 30 and 79 years old with non-small cell lung cancer.

This rearrangement joins TRBV7-8 to TRBJ2-4; D is undetermined. This CDR3 is built from 15 residues. Per the germline V gene, CDR1 is SGHVS and CDR2 is FQNEAQ. Trimming pared 1 base from V and 3 bases from J, leaving 10 bases between. The chain's CDR3 is CASSLETTIKNIQYF. CDR3 nucleotide sequence: TGTGCCAGCAGCTTAGAGACAACTATCAAAAACATTCAGTACTTC.

The CDR3 is CASSDKGGVYEQYF. For the CDR3, the DNA is TGCGCCAGCAGTGATAAAGGGGGCGTCTACGAGCAGTACTTC. V gene TRBV10-2 combines with J gene TRBJ2-7; 7 nucleotides agree with TRBD1. With 3 bases clipped from V and 3 bases from J, the junction kept 5 bases outside the gene matches. This CDR3 is 14 amino acids long. CDR1 is WSHSY, CDR2 SAAADI, per germline.

The chain carries TRBV18 and TRBJ2-7; no clear D gene. Germline V gene data show CDR1 as KGHSH and CDR2 as LQKENI. There are 11 residues in the CDR3. V was cut by 3 bases and J by 2 bases, with 2 bases left in between. CDR3 sequence reads: CASSPAYEQYF. The DNA of the CDR3 is TGTGCCAGCTCACCGGCCTACGAGCAGTACTTC. The whole variable domain, filled in from reference TRBV18 and TRBJ2-7, reads NAGVMQNPRHLVRRRGQEARLRCSPMKGHSHVYWYRQLPEEGLKFMVYLQKENIIDESGMPKERFSAEFPKEGPSILRIQQVVRGDSAAYFCASSPAYEQYFGPGTRLTVT.

The rearrangement joins TRBV9 to TRBJ1-6, with TRBD1 as a possible D gene (5 bases). Germline V gives CDR1 SGDLS, CDR2 YYNGEE. The V and J ends lost 4 bases and 0 bases respectively, with 14 bases between them. CDR3 length: 17 residues. DNA of the CDR3: TGTGCCAGCAGCCCAAAGGCAGGGAGCTCCTATAATTCACCCCTCCACTTT. The encoded protein is CASSPKAGSSYNSPLHF.

The sample holds a few counts of this clone. This chain uses TRBV4-2 with TRBJ2-1, with 9 nucleotides matching TRBD2. There are 17 residues in the CDR3. The junction had 4 bases not matched to a gene; V was cut back by 1 base and J by 0 bases. Per germline, CDR1 LGHNA and CDR2 YNFKEQ. The CDR3 DNA is TGTGCCAGCAGCCAAGCCCTAGCGGGGACCTCCTACAATGAGCAGTTCTTC. As protein: CASSQALAGTSYNEQFF.

This chain connects TRBV9 to TRBJ2-6, with unresolved D. CDR1 and CDR2 from the germline V gene are SGDLS and YYNGEE. V was clipped by 0 bases and J by 0 bases, with 13 bases between them. This CDR3 comprises 18 residues. DNA for the CDR3: TGTGCCAGCAGCGTAGGGGGTGGCGGTCTCTCTGGGGCCAACGTCCTGACTTTC. Translated: CASSVGGGGLSGANVLTF.

The genes are TRBV28 and TRBJ2-1, with D maybe TRBD2 (5 bases). This CDR3 contains 10 residues. The V end was cut by 7 bases, the J end by 9 bases, with 7 bases between. Per the germline V gene, CDR1 is MDHEN and CDR2 is SYDVKM. CDR3 DNA: TGTGCCAGCACGGCGGGTGAGCAGTTCTTC. It is translated as CASTAGEQFF.

This clone came up a few times. The chain joins TRBV2 to TRBJ2-7; D is possibly TRBD1 (5 bases). V lost 8 bases, J lost 1 base, and 12 bases lay in between. The CDR3 totals 13 residues. CDR1 is SNHLY, CDR2 FYNNEI, per germline. The CDR3 region has the DNA TGTGCCAGCTTTACAGGTGAATCCTACGAGCAGTACTTC. It is translated as CASFTGESYEQYF.

The CDR3 DNA sequence: TGTGCCAGCAGTTTACAAGGCACAAATGACGAGCAGTACTTC. It is translated as CASSLQGTNDEQYF. V and J are TRBV28 and TRBJ2-7; D remains unclear. The germline V gene has CDR1 MDHEN and CDR2 SYDVKM. The CDR3 totals 14 residues. V lost 2 bases to trimming and J lost 5 bases, with 13 bases between them. The variable domain in full, completed from reference TRBV28 and TRBJ2-7, reads DVKVTQSSRYLVKRTGEKVFLECVQDMDHENMFWYRQDPGLGLRLIYFSYDVKMKEKGDIPEGYSVSREKKERFSLILESASTNQTSMYLCASSLQGTNDEQYFGPGTRLTVT.

This sequence joins TRBV9 and TRBJ1-1; D ambiguous. Germline lookup yields CDR1 SGDLS and CDR2 YYNGEE. There are 15 residues in the CDR3. Between the trimmed V and J ends, which lost 4 bases and 0 bases, there was a span of 13 bases. The CDR3, as DNA: TGTGCCAGCAGCACAGTAGGAACGTTGAACACTGAAGCTTTCTTT. This codes for CASSTVGTLNTEAFF. Full variable domain (missing parts from reference TRBV9 and TRBJ1-1): DSGVTQTPKHLITATGQRVTLRCSPRSGDLSVYWYQQSLDQGLQFLIQYYNGEERAKGNILERFSAQQFPDLHSELNLSSLELGDSALYFCASSTVGTLNTEAFFGQGTRLTVV.